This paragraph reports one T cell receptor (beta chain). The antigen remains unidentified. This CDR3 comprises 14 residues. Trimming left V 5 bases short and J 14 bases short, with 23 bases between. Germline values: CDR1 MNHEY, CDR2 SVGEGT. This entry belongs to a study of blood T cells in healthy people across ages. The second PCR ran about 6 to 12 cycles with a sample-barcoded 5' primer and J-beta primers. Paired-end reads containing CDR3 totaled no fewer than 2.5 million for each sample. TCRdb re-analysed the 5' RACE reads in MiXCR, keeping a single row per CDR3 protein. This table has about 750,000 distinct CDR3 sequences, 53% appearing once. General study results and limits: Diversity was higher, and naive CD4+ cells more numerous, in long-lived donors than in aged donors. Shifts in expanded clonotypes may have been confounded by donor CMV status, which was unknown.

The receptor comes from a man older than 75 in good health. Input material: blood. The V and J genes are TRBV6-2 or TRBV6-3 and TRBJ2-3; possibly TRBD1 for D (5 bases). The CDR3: CASSPPGMHRYAYF. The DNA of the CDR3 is TGTGCCAGCAGTCCCCCAGGGATGCACAGATACGCGTATTTT.